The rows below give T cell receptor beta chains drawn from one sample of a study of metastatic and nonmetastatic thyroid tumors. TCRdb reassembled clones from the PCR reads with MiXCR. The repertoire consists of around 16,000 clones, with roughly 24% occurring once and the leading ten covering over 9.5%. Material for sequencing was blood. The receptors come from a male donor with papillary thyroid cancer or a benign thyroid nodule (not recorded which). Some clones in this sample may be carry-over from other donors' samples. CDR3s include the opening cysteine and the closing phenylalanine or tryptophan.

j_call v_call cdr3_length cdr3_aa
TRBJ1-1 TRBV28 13 CASSLQTNTEAFF
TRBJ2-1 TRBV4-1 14 CASSQEEGHDEQFF
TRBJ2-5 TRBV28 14 CASSSGQGGQTKYF
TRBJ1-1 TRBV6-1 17 CASSDLLAGGARWEAFF
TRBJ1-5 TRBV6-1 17 CASRIQGGGSSNQPQHF
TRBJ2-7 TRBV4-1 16 CASSQEVSLGFYEQYF
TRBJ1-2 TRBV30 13 CAWTPGGRYGYTF
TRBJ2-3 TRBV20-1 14 CSAPLAGGTDTQYF
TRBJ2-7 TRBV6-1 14 CASRSLDNTYEQYF
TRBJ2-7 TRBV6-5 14 CASSYFRGDYEQYF
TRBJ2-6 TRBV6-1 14 CASSEGGRANVLTF
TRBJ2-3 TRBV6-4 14 CASSRGGSTDTQYF
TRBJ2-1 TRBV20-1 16 CSASPGGLAGYNEQFF
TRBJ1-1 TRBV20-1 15 CSAPGGQLMNTEAFF
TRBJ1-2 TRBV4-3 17 CASSQDGGTIDFRGYTF
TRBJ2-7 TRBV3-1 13 CAISQDSGYEQYF
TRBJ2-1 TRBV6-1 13 CASVWGSYNDQFF
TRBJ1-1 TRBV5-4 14 CASSFVGAGTEAFF
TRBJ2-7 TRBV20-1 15 CSASPSGVSSYEQYF
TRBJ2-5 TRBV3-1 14 CASSHGQGMKTQYF
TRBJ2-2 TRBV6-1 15 CASRRDRSNTGELFF
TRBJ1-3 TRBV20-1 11 CSAGAGNTIYF
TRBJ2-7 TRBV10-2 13 CASSEDVSYEQYF
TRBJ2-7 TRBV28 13 CASSTDREWEQYF
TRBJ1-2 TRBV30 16 CARSVGSVGRGYGYTF
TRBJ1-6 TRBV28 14 CASRRDRYNSPLHF
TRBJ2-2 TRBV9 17 CASSAPRGDVNTGELFF
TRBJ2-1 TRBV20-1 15 CSARDSLLPYNEQFF
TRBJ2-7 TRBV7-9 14 CASSFRGFSYEQYF
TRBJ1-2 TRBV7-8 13 CASSYGTAYGYTF
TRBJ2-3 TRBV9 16 CASSVGGHTSTDTQYF
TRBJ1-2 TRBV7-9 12 CASSEANYGYTF
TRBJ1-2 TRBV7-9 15 CASSSEGRSNYGYTF
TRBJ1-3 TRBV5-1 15 CASSLDGSSGNTIYF
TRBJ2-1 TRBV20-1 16 CSARDQVAGDYNEQFF
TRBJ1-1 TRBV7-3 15 CASSLTRGLNTEAFF
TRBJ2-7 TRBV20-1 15 CSARDGGRLPYEQYF
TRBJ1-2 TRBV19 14 CASSLHVTDYGYTF
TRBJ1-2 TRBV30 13 CAWSDGQVYGYTF
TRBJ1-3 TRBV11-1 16 CASSSGGQPLGNTIYF
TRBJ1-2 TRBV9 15 CASSVATVWEYGYTF
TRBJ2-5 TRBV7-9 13 CASSKGTVETQYF
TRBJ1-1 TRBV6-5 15 CASSYSSRTTRKAFF
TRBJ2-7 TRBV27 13 CASSLRFSYEQYF
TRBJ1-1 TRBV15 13 CATSRDLNTEAFF
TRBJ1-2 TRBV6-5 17 CASSYSSSPGGGYGYTF
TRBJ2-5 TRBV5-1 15 CASSLASRPEEAQYF
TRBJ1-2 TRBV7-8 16 CASSWNQGQGAYGYTF
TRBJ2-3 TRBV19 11 CASSIGDTQYF
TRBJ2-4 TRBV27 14 CASSSPPAWDIQYF
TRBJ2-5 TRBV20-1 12 CSARRQQETQYF
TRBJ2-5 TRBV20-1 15 CSAVGAGAPQETQYF
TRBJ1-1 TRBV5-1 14 CASSVAVGSTEAFF